This TCR beta chain appears in the sequencing data of a study of identical twins. TCRdb re-called the 5' RACE reads through MiXCR, storing one row per CDR3 protein. The sample includes 450,000 or so distinct CDR3 sequences, approximately 15% of them seen just once. This clonotype was observed a single time. CDR3 length: 18 residues. The germline V gene encodes CDR1 ENHRY and CDR2 SYGVKD. Unmatched junction bases numbered 13, after V lost 2 bases and J lost 7 bases. These data were also filed under a second study, of yellow fever vaccine responses in identical twins. Per that paper: Vaccine T cell responses of twins reportedly seemed partly convergent and partly personalized.

The V call is TRBV10-3, the J call TRBJ2-1, with TRBD2 matching over 11 bases. Sample: CD4+ T cells sorted from blood. The sequence came from a woman in her late teens or twenties in good health. CDR3 protein: CAISETRLAGSIRNEQFF. The CDR3 bases are TGTGCCATCAGTGAGACACGACTAGCGGGAAGCATACGGAATGAGCAGTTCTTC.